This entry features one TCR beta chain sequence. These data originate in a study of blood T cell repertoires in COVID-19. The overall study: Samples came from the United States, Italy and Spain, spanning acute and convalescent COVID-19. T cells, B-cell-depleted T cells, or PBMCs provided the cDNA or gDNA that served as material.

Germline CDR1 is MNHNS and CDR2 is SASEGT. Trimming took off 2 bases at V and 0 bases at J, with 12 bases between the two ends. The CDR3 runs to 16 residues. Per the original data handling: Nucleated cell number was recorded as an estimate derived from reference gene primer amplification. Generated by immunoSEQ multiplex PCR, the TCRdb table keeps only in-frame clones and is missing some. That table furnishes V, J and clone size, whereas the DNA furnished D and trimming. The data contain approximately 220,000 clones, approximately 83% of them seen just once; the ten biggest clones take up roughly 30%.

The sample taken for sequencing was peripheral blood. This clonotype was obtained from a man between 35 and 55 years old with acute or convalescent COVID-19. The J gene is TRBJ2-3, the V gene TRBV6-1, with no clear D. The CDR3 nucleotides are TGTGCCAGCAGTGAACTGGCTCGAATGAGCACAGATACGCAGTATTTT. Translation gives CASSELARMSTDTQYF.